This TCR beta chain was retrieved from a study of early T cells in non-severe SARS-CoV-2 infection. Turning to the study itself: It was bulk RNA from unsorted whole blood that was sequenced, and the chains were unpaired. Findings and caveats of the study: The study's VDJdb matching favored anti-spike CD8 responses and missed private and CD4 specificities.

The CDR3 consists of 15 residues. With 6 bases clipped from V and 5 bases from J, the junction kept 7 bases outside the gene matches. In germline, CDR1 is SNHLY, CDR2 FYNNEI. This clonotype was observed a few times. Its antigen is currently unknown. In the library, individual cDNA molecules carried attached unique molecular identifiers. TCRdb re-derived calls from the 5' RACE reads in MiXCR, one entry per CDR3 protein. In the table there are about 60,000 distinct CDR3 sequences, roughly an eighth of which are singletons. The sequence was obtained from an adult who was a healthcare worker with PCR-confirmed SARS-CoV-2 infection or an uninfected control (not recorded which). The V call is TRBV2, the J call TRBJ2-1, with 10 nucleotides matching TRBD1. Sequencing used whole blood. The CDR3 here is CASRPRDRGNNEQFF. The CDR3 nucleotides are TGTGCCAGCAGGCCCCGGGACAGGGGAAACAATGAGCAGTTCTTC.